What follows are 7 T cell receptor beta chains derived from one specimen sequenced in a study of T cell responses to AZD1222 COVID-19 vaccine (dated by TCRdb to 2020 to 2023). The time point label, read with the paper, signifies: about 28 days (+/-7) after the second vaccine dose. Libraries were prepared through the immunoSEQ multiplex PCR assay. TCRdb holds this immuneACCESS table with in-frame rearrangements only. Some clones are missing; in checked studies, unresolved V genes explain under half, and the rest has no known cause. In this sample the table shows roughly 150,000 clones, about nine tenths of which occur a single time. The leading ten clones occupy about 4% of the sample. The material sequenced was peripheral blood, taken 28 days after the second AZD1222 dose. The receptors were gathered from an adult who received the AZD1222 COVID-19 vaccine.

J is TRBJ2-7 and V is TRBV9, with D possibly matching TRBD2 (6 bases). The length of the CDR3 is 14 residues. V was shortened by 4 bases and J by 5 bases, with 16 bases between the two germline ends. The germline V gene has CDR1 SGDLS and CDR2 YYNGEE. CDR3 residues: CASSLDGGEDEQYF. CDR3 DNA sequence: TGTGCCAGCAGCCTGGACGGGGGAGAAGACGAGCAGTACTTC. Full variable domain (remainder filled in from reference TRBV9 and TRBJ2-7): DSGVTQTPKHLITATGQRVTLRCSPRSGDLSVYWYQQSLDQGLQFLIQYYNGEERAKGNILERFSAQQFPDLHSELNLSSLELGDSALYFCASSLDGGEDEQYFGPGTRLTVT.

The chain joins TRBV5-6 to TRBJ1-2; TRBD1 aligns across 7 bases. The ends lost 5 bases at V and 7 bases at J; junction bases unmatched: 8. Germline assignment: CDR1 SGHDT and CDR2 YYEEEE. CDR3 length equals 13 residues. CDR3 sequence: CASSSGQMGGYTF. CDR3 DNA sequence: TGTGCCAGCAGTTCGGGACAGATGGGTGGCTACACCTTC.

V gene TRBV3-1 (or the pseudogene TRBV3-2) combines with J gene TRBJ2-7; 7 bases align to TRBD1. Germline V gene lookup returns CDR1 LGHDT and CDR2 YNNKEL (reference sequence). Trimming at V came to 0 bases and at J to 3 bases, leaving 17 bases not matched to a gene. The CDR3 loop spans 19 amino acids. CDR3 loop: CASSQDPRWQGVRGYEQYF. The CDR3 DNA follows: TGTGCCAGCAGCCAAGATCCGCGTTGGCAGGGGGTGCGAGGCTACGAGCAGTACTTC.

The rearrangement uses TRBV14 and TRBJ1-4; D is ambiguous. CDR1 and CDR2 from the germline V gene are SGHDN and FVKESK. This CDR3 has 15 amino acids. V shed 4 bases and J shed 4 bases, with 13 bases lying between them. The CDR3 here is CASSPMVAGNEKLFF. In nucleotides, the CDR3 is TGTGCCAGCAGCCCTATGGTGGCTGGTAATGAAAAACTGTTTTTT.

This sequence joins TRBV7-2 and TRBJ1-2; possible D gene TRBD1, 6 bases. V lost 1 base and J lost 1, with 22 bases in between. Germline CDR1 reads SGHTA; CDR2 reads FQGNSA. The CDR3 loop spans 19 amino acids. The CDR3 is CASSLVPSAGRGGNYGYTF. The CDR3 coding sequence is TGTGCCAGCAGCTTAGTCCCATCGGCAGGTCGAGGGGGTAACTATGGCTACACCTTC.

CDR3 region: CASSARGLASYNEQFF. CDR3 coding DNA: TGTGCCAGCAGCGCGCGGGGACTAGCTTCCTACAATGAGCAGTTCTTC. The chain recombines TRBV13 with TRBJ2-1; 9 bases agree with TRBD2. Germline CDR1 is PRHDT and CDR2 is FYEKMQ (reference sequence). The CDR3 is made up of 16 amino acids. The J segment lost 1 base and the V segment lost 5 bases, leaving 6 bases of the junction unmatched.

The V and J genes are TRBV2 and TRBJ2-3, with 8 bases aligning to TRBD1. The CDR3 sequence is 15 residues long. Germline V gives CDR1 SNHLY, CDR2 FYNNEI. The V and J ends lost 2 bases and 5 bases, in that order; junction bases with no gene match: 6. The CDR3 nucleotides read TGTGCCAGCAGTGAAAGTCGACAGGGGAAAGATACGCAGTATTTT. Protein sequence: CASSESRQGKDTQYF.